The 2 T cell receptor beta chains below were found in one sample sequenced in a study of graft-versus-host responses after intestinal transplantation. Sequencing used immunoSEQ multiplex PCR; TCRdb keeps in-frame clones, though not all of them. The sample has 95,000 to 110,000 clones, roughly 90% seen once. For these receptors, no antigen is known. Sequencing was performed on unstimulated CD4+ T cells sorted from spleen or lymph node cells, taken before intestinal transplant. These receptors all stem from a human donor who received an intestinal transplant.

The chain carries TRBV18 and TRBJ1-3; a possible D gene is TRBD1 (6 bases). Germline CDR1 reads KGHSH; CDR2 reads LQKENI. There are 14 residues in the CDR3. Trimming removed 2 bases from V and 4 bases from J, with 9 bases in between. CDR3 residues: CASSPDRPGNTIYF. As DNA, the CDR3 is TGTGCCAGCTCACCAGACAGGCCCGGAAACACCATATATTTT.

CDR3 region: CASSLERGAYEQYF. The CDR3 nucleotides are TGCGCCAGCAGCTTGGAGAGGGGGGCTTACGAGCAGTACTTC. The chain recombines TRBV5-1 with TRBJ2-7, with D perhaps matching TRBD1 or TRBD2 (6 bases each). V lost 0 bases to trimming and J lost 4 bases, with 11 bases between them. The germline CDR1 and CDR2 sequences are SGHRS and YFSETQ. The CDR3 consists of 14 residues.